A single sample is the source of the 10 T cell receptor beta chains below, sequenced in a study of blood T cell repertoires in COVID-19 (dated by TCRdb to about 2020). Libraries were constructed by the immunoSEQ multiplex PCR assay. The clones in this table, taken by TCRdb from immuneACCESS, are in-frame only. Not every clone is retained; where verified, under half of the shortfall comes from an unresolved V gene, and the cause of the rest is unknown. This sample gives a few hundred thousand clones in total; approximately 85% of them show up just once. The ten largest make up under 2.5% of the sample. Sequenced material: peripheral blood. The origin of the receptors is a woman between 70 and 85 years old with COVID-19, enrolled during active disease.

The V gene is TRBV19, the J gene TRBJ2-5, with D possibly being TRBD2 (5 bases). CDR1 LNHDA and CDR2 SQIVND come from the germline V gene (reference sequence). The CDR3 is 14 residues long. V gave up 4 bases and J gave up 1 base, with 10 bases separating them. This chain's CDR3 is CASSTGGSQETQYF. In DNA, the CDR3 is TGTGCCAGTAGTACTGGCGGGTCCCAAGAGACCCAGTACTTC.

CDR3 sequence reads: CASLKDGGSYEQYF. As DNA, the CDR3 is TGTGCCAGTCTTAAAGACGGGGGCTCCTACGAGCAGTACTTC. This chain joins TRBV6-6 and TRBJ2-7; tentative D call: TRBD2 (6 bases). Trimming stripped 9 bases from V and 0 bases from J, with 15 bases between. The germline V gene encodes CDR1 MNHNY and CDR2 SVGAGI (reference sequence). The CDR3 covers 14 residues.

This chain links TRBV7-3 with TRBJ2-1; a weak D match, TRBD2 (6 bases). In germline, CDR1 is SGHTA, CDR2 FQGTGA. Trimming removed 5 bases from V and 4 bases from J, with 15 bases in between. CDR3 length: 15 amino acids. CDR3 protein: CASSPGAGLYNEQFF. The DNA of the CDR3 is TGTGCCAGCAGCCCAGGTGCGGGACTTTACAATGAGCAGTTCTTC.

The chain has TRBV19 and TRBJ1-5; D is undetermined. Trimming took 7 bases from V and 0 from J, leaving 22 bases between them. Germline CDR1 LNHDA, CDR2 SQIVND (reference sequence). The CDR3 contains 18 residues. CDR3 bases: TGTGCCAGTACCCCTCGGCGGGCAGGAGACTATAGCAATCAGCCCCAGCATTTT. Translating it yields CASTPRRAGDYSNQPQHF.

This clone was detected a few times. The genes are TRBV4-1 and TRBJ1-1; TRBD1 aligns across 7 bases. CDR1 and CDR2 from the germline V gene are MGHRA and YSYEKL. The CDR3 has 16 residues. V was pared by 0 bases and J by 4 bases, with 8 bases of the junction left unmatched. Written as DNA, the CDR3 is TGCGCCAGCAGCCAAGATATAGGACAGGTACGCACTGAAGCTTTCTTT. Residues: CASSQDIGQVRTEAFF.

The chain is built from TRBV5-6 and TRBJ2-3; unclear D gene. Germline CDR1 is SGHDT and CDR2 is YYEEEE. V dropped 6 bases and J dropped 1 base, with 9 bases sitting between them. The CDR3 consists of 13 residues. The CDR3 DNA is TGTGCCAGCACCGTCGGAGGCACAGATACGCAGTATTTT. It translates to CASTVGGTDTQYF.

This chain joins TRBV29-1 and TRBJ2-1, with 8 bases identical to TRBD2. Germline values: CDR1 SQVTM, CDR2 ANQGSEA. The trim removed 1 base at V and 6 bases at J, leaving 11 bases unmatched. The CDR3 is 16 residues long. CDR3 in amino acids: CSVEGAVAGSFNEQFF. The DNA of the CDR3 is TGCAGCGTTGAAGGGGCGGTAGCGGGGTCGTTCAATGAGCAGTTCTTC.

The rearrangement links TRBV4-3 to TRBJ2-3; a possible D gene is TRBD2 (6 bases). Per the germline V gene, CDR1 is LGHNA and CDR2 is YSLEER. The CDR3 totals 14 residues. Trimming took off 4 bases at V and 4 bases at J, with 12 bases between the two ends. The chain's CDR3 is CASSRGLLPDTQYF. As DNA, the CDR3 is TGCGCCAGCAGCCGGGGACTTCTCCCAGATACGCAGTATTTT.

This chain connects TRBV15 to TRBJ1-1; a weak D match, TRBD1 (6 bases). The germline V gene encodes CDR1 LNHNV and CDR2 YYDKDF (reference sequence). Trimming took 5 bases from V and 4 from J, leaving 14 bases between them. The CDR3 consists of 14 residues. Here the CDR3 DNA reads TGTGCCACCAGCCCCCGGGACACGTCCACTGAAGCTTTCTTT. Protein sequence: CATSPRDTSTEAFF. Full variable domain (missing parts from reference TRBV15 and TRBJ1-1): DAMVIQNPRYQVTQFGKPVTLSCSQTLNHNVMYWYQQKSSQAPKLLFHYYDKDFNNEADTPDNFQSRRPNTSFCFLDIRSPGLGDTAMYLCATSPRDTSTEAFFGQGTRLTVV.

The gene calls are TRBV4-3 and TRBJ1-5; 9 bases agree with TRBD1. Germline V lookup: CDR1 LGHNA, CDR2 YSLEER. V lost 5 bases and J lost 7; bases outside the gene matches: 6. The CDR3 runs 14 residues. This CDR3 is CASSEDRGRQPQHF. In DNA, the CDR3 is TGCGCCAGCAGCGAGGACAGGGGTCGGCAGCCCCAGCATTTT.